This T cell receptor beta chain was sequenced for a study of long-term antiretroviral therapy in people with HIV. Study observations and caveats: The data indicate that diversity increased after ART but remained below transplant donor controls.

Concerning this clone: Antigen specificity is unknown.

Deletions cut 8 bases from V and 4 bases from J, with 12 bases between. This CDR3 has 12 residues. Looked up from germline, CDR1 is SGHRS and CDR2 is YFSETQ. Investigators performed immunoSEQ version v3.0 at survey level. Repertoires were generated with immunoSEQ multiplex PCR, while TCRdb's copy carries only in-frame clones and drops some. The table lists about 35,000 clones, about 70% of them singletons. The source was unsorted PBMCs, collected 3 years after starting antiretroviral therapy. This receptor was obtained from a man aged 50-59 years with HIV. The chain employs TRBV5-1 and TRBJ2-5, with D perhaps TRBD2 (5 bases). Here the CDR3 reads CASKRGSETQYF. Written as DNA, the CDR3 is TGCGCCAGTAAAAGAGGGTCAGAGACCCAGTACTTC.